A single sample is the source of the 4 T cell receptor beta chains below, sequenced in a study of T cell changes during pregnancy in multiple sclerosis. Measured with immunoSEQ multiplex PCR; TCRdb has only the in-frame clones, and not every one. The sample includes approximately 69,000 clones, approximately 94% seen only once; the top ten take approximately 0.58%. The specimen was peripheral blood, collected in the third trimester of pregnancy. These receptors all come from a female donor with multiple sclerosis, enrolled in a pregnancy study.

The rearrangement uses TRBV6-5 and TRBJ1-4; D might be TRBD1 (5 bases). CDR3 length equals 14 residues. V shed 7 bases and J shed 5 bases, with 14 bases lying between them. Germline CDR1 reads MNHEY; CDR2 reads SVGAGI. The CDR3 reads CASKGWTSNEKLFF. The CDR3 nucleotides are TGTGCCAGCAAGGGATGGACATCAAATGAAAAACTGTTTTTT.

The rearrangement links TRBV25-1 to TRBJ2-1; D gene ambiguous. The CDR3 is 15 residues long. Trimming shortened V by 3 bases and J by 7 bases, and 16 bases separated the two germline ends. Germline-derived CDR1 and CDR2 are MGHDK and SYGVNS. For the CDR3, the DNA is TGTGCCAGCAGTGACTTATCGGCCCCGAGGAATGAGCAGTTCTTC. Its translation is CASSDLSAPRNEQFF.

This clone has only one observation. The J gene is TRBJ1-6, the V gene TRBV19, with D possibly being TRBD1 (6 bases). The germline V gene encodes CDR1 LNHDA and CDR2 SQIVND (reference sequence). Trimming took 5 bases from V and 8 from J, leaving 13 bases between them. The CDR3 has 14 residues. CDR3 DNA: TGTGCCAGTAGTCTACAGGGATCCGATTCACCCCTCCACTTT. Residues: CASSLQGSDSPLHF. Full variable domain (remainder filled in from reference TRBV19 and TRBJ1-6): DGGITQSPKYLFRKEGQNVTLSCEQNLNHDAMYWYRQDPGQGLRLIYYSQIVNDFQKGDIAEGYSVSREKKESFPLTVTSAQKNPTAFYLCASSLQGSDSPLHFGNGTRLTVT.

V and J are TRBV19 and TRBJ2-5, with D possibly being TRBD2 (5 bases). The CDR3 consists of 14 residues. Germline values: CDR1 LNHDA, CDR2 SQIVND (reference sequence). With 5 bases removed from V and 3 bases from J, the gap between germline ends came to 13 bases. The CDR3 loop reads CASSLRSGKETQYF. As DNA, the CDR3 is TGTGCCAGTAGTCTAAGGTCGGGGAAAGAGACCCAGTACTTC.